These T cell receptor beta chains were read from a single sample in a study of cytomegalovirus exposure and HLA in healthy donors. This table comes from immunoSEQ multiplex PCR, and its TCRdb copy is limited to in-frame clones, with some not included. The repertoire holds 60,000 to 65,000 clones, with roughly 70% as singletons. The material sequenced was PBMCs. Source of these receptors: a man aged 50 to 60 in good health and CMV-seropositive. CDR3s include the opening cysteine and the closing phenylalanine or tryptophan. A D gene is named only where the DNA matches it firmly. Clone size appears in some rows only: once, few, many, or a class for an expanded clone.

DNA: TGTGCCAGCAGGACCGGGACAGGGGGCTACGAGCAGTACTTC
CDR3: CASRTGTGGYEQYF
J: TRBJ2-7
D: TRBD1
size: -
V: TRBV6-1

DNA: TGTGCCAGCAGTTATCCGGGACAGGGGGCGGGTGAGACCCAGTACTTC
CDR3: CASSYPGQGAGETQYF
J: TRBJ2-5
D: TRBD1
size: few
V: TRBV5-4

DNA: TGCGCCAGCAGCTCGACAGGTAACACTGAAGCTTTCTTT
CDR3: CASSSTGNTEAFF
J: TRBJ1-1
D: -
size: -
V: TRBV5-1

DNA: TGTGCCAGCGGCCTCCGGGACAGGGGTTCCGAGCAGTACTTC
CDR3: CASGLRDRGSEQYF
J: TRBJ2-7
D: TRBD1
size: -
V: TRBV27

DNA: TGCGCCAGCAGTCCAGGGGGCCCGAACACTGAAGCTTTCTTT
CDR3: CASSPGGPNTEAFF
J: TRBJ1-1
D: TRBD1
size: -
V: TRBV10-1

DNA: TGTGCCAGCAGTGAACTAGCAGGGGGTGCCTATGGCTACACCTTC
CDR3: CASSELAGGAYGYTF
J: TRBJ1-2
D: TRBD1
size: -
V: TRBV2

DNA: TGTGCCGCGCTCGGAGCCCGTGACGGGGGGTACGAGCAGTACTTC
CDR3: CAALGARDGGYEQYF
J: TRBJ2-7
D: TRBD2
size: -
V: TRBV30

DNA: TGTGCCAGCAGCGTAGGGACAGGCCCTCTCTACGAGCAGTACTTC
CDR3: CASSVGTGPLYEQYF
J: TRBJ2-7
D: TRBD1
size: -
V: TRBV5-4

DNA: TGCGCCTCCGGGACAGGAGGCACAGATACGCAGTATTTT
CDR3: CASGTGGTDTQYF
J: TRBJ2-3
D: TRBD1
size: few
V: TRBV10-1

DNA: TGTGCCAGCAGCTTGGTCGGGAATGCCTACGAGCAGTACTTC
CDR3: CASSLVGNAYEQYF
J: TRBJ2-7
D: -
size: -
V: TRBV5-6

DNA: TGTGCCAGTAGTAAGACAGCAACTAATGAAAAACTGTTTTTT
CDR3: CASSKTATNEKLFF
J: TRBJ1-4
D: -
size: -
V: TRBV19

DNA: TGTGCCAGCAGTGGGGGGGGTATGACTTTTAACAATGAGCAGTTCTTC
CDR3: CASSGGGMTFNNEQFF
J: TRBJ2-1
D: TRBD2
size: -
V: TRBV6-1

DNA: TGTGCCTGGAGTCCGATAGGGAGCACTGAAGCTTTCTTT
CDR3: CAWSPIGSTEAFF
J: TRBJ1-1
D: -
size: -
V: TRBV30

DNA: TGTGCCAGCAGACTCGGGACAGGGATAGATACGCAGTATTTT
CDR3: CASRLGTGIDTQYF
J: TRBJ2-3
D: TRBD1
size: -
V: TRBV7-9

DNA: TGTGCCAGCAGCGTAGGGAGGGATCAGCCCCAGCATTTT
CDR3: CASSVGRDQPQHF
J: TRBJ1-5
D: -
size: -
V: TRBV9

DNA: TGTGCCAGCAGCCCGGGGACTCCTAGAACCTACGAGCAGTACTTC
CDR3: CASSPGTPRTYEQYF
J: TRBJ2-7
D: -
size: -
V: TRBV6-1

DNA: TGTGCCGGCGGGGACAGGGGATATCAGCCCCAGCATTTT
CDR3: CAGGDRGYQPQHF
J: TRBJ1-5
D: TRBD1
size: few
V: TRBV19

DNA: TGTGCCAGCAGTTACAGGGCGCGGGGCCCCGGGGAGCTGTTTTTT
CDR3: CASSYRARGPGELFF
J: TRBJ2-2
D: -
size: -
V: TRBV6-5

DNA: TGTGCTAGTGGTTTGTTTGGGACAGGGCTTTTGTATGGCTACACCTTC
CDR3: CASGLFGTGLLYGYTF
J: TRBJ1-2
D: TRBD1
size: -
V: TRBV12-5

DNA: TGTGCCACCAGCAGGCGTAGCGGGGGAACAGATACGCAGTATTTT
CDR3: CATSRRSGGTDTQYF
J: TRBJ2-3
D: TRBD2
size: -
V: TRBV15

DNA: TGTGCCAGTAGTAGGGGACAGGGGGACGGCTACACCTTC
CDR3: CASSRGQGDGYTF
J: TRBJ1-2
D: TRBD1
size: -
V: TRBV19

DNA: TGTGCCAGCAGCTTGAATAGCGGGGGGAAGAATGAGCAGTTCTTC
CDR3: CASSLNSGGKNEQFF
J: TRBJ2-1
D: TRBD2
size: -
V: TRBV5-4

DNA: TGCGCCAGCAGCCTAGCCAAATTGGGCGAAAAACTGTTTTTT
CDR3: CASSLAKLGEKLFF
J: TRBJ1-4
D: -
size: -
V: TRBV5-1

DNA: TGTGCCAGCAGCCACCCAGGGACAGGGGAAGGCGAGCAGTACTTC
CDR3: CASSHPGTGEGEQYF
J: TRBJ2-7
D: TRBD1
size: few
V: TRBV4-2

DNA: TGCGCCAGCGCCCGGGGGAAAAACTCGGATACGCAGTATTTT
CDR3: CASARGKNSDTQYF
J: TRBJ2-3
D: -
size: -
V: TRBV10-1

DNA: TGCGCCAGCAGCTATCCCGGGACAGTAGCCTACGAGCAGTACTTC
CDR3: CASSYPGTVAYEQYF
J: TRBJ2-7
D: TRBD1
size: few
V: TRBV4-1

DNA: TGTGCCAGCAGCCCCCCCGGCTTAAGCGGGAGCTCCTACGAGCAGTACTTC
CDR3: CASSPPGLSGSSYEQYF
J: TRBJ2-7
D: TRBD2
size: -
V: TRBV7-9

DNA: TGCGCCAGCAACACGGGAGGGATGGTGGGTGAGCAGTTCTTC
CDR3: CASNTGGMVGEQFF
J: TRBJ2-1
D: TRBD2
size: -
V: TRBV5-1

DNA: TGTGCCAGCAGTTACGGTTGGGGGGGCTACAATGAGCAGTTCTTC
CDR3: CASSYGWGGYNEQFF
J: TRBJ2-1
D: TRBD2
size: -
V: TRBV6-5

DNA: TGTGCCAGCAGCCGTCCTCGGGACACGAACTATGGCTACACCTTC
CDR3: CASSRPRDTNYGYTF
J: TRBJ1-2
D: -
size: -
V: TRBV9

DNA: TGTGCCATCAGTGTAAGGGGCAGGGGGCAAGACGAGCAGTACTTC
CDR3: CAISVRGRGQDEQYF
J: TRBJ2-7
D: TRBD1
size: -
V: TRBV10-3

DNA: TGTGCCTCAGGACAGGGCAATTCACCCCTCCACTTT
CDR3: CASGQGNSPLHF
J: TRBJ1-6
D: TRBD1
size: -
V: TRBV30

DNA: TGTGCCTGGAGGGGGAGGGCCCGGAGACGCGAGCAGTACTTC
CDR3: CAWRGRARRREQYF
J: TRBJ2-7
D: TRBD2
size: few
V: TRBV30

DNA: TGTGCCACCAGCAGAGAGGCAGCTCGGGTGGACACTGAAGCTTTCTTT
CDR3: CATSREAARVDTEAFF
J: TRBJ1-1
D: -
size: -
V: TRBV15

DNA: TGCGCCAGCAGCCAATTAGGGGGCACTGGAAACACCATATATTTT
CDR3: CASSQLGGTGNTIYF
J: TRBJ1-3
D: TRBD1
size: -
V: TRBV4-1

DNA: TGTGCTTCGAAGGGGGTGTCACCGAGCTCCTATAATTCACCCCTCCACTTT
CDR3: CASKGVSPSSYNSPLHF
J: TRBJ1-6
D: -
size: -
V: TRBV30

DNA: TGTGCCAGCAGTTTATCGTGGGGGCAAGGCACTGAAGCTTTCTTT
CDR3: CASSLSWGQGTEAFF
J: TRBJ1-1
D: -
size: -
V: TRBV27

DNA: TGTGCCAGCAGCTTGAGGGGAGGGGGCAATCAGCCCCAGCATTTT
CDR3: CASSLRGGGNQPQHF
J: TRBJ1-5
D: -
size: -
V: TRBV7-8